This is a list of T cell receptor beta chains from one sample in a study of T cell repertoires in cytomegalovirus infection. What these receptors recognize is not known. TCRdb re-called the reads through MiXCR, storing one row per CDR3 protein. The sample shows fewer than 350,000 distinct CDR3 sequences, roughly 28% of them seen only once. The sequencing here drew on cultured PBMCs, taken from culture after CMV antigen stimulation. Receptor source: a human donor in good health (CMV status not recorded). Some clones in this sample may be carry-over from other donors' samples. Both conserved end residues are part of each CDR3. The D gene is left open where the match is weak. Not every row has a clone size; where given, it reads once, few, many or a size class.

J,V,D,size,CDR3,DNA
TRBJ2-1,TRBV30,.,.,CAWSVKREPITLRFF,TGTGCCTGGAGTGTTAAACGGGAGCCGATTACTCTAAGGTTCTTC
TRBJ2-5,TRBV7-8,TRBD1,.,CASSLLTGGAWETQYF,TGTGCCAGCAGCCTACTTACAGGGGGCGCATGGGAGACCCAGTACTTC
TRBJ2-1,TRBV19,.,few,CASSVRGSYNEQFF,TGTGCCAGTAGTGTAAGGGGCAGTTACAATGAGCAGTTCTTC
TRBJ1-5,TRBV19,.,.,CASSISPDQPQHF,TGTGCCAGTAGTATCTCTCCAGATCAGCCCCAGCATTTT
TRBJ1-6,TRBV27,.,once,CASSLSPNSPLHF,TGTGCCAGCAGTTTATCCCCGAATTCACCCCTCCACTTT
TRBJ2-3,TRBV7-6,.,.,CASSLNGILTDTQYF,TGTGCCAGCAGCCTAAACGGGATACTCACAGATACGCAGTATTTT
TRBJ2-7,TRBV6-1,TRBD2,few,CASRTSGGQSYEQYF,TGTGCCAGCAGAACTAGCGGGGGCCAATCCTACGAGCAGTACTTC
TRBJ1-2,TRBV15,.,.,CATSIDQGVRGYTF,TGTGCCACCAGCATAGACCAGGGAGTTCGGGGCTACACCTTC
TRBJ2-3,TRBV10-3,TRBD1,few,CASTGGVGTQYF,TGTGCCAGCACAGGGGGCGTAGGTACGCAGTATTTT
TRBJ1-2,TRBV6-6,.,few,CASSYSSGWDGYTF,TGTGCCAGCAGTTACTCCTCAGGGTGGGATGGCTACACCTTC
TRBJ2-2,TRBV12-3/TRBV12-4,TRBD2,.,CASTASGNTGELFF,TGTGCCAGCACCGCTAGCGGGAACACCGGGGAGCTGTTTTTT
TRBJ2-3,TRBV10-3,TRBD2,.,CAISGTSRSDTQYF,TGTGCCATCTCCGGGACTAGCAGATCAGATACGCAGTATTTT
TRBJ2-1,TRBV6-6,TRBD2,.,CAVAGLAGGPNYNEQFF,TGTGCTGTCGCGGGACTAGCGGGAGGGCCTAACTACAATGAGCAGTTCTTC
TRBJ2-7,TRBV7-9,TRBD2,few,CASSLQAVSGRGDEQYF,TGTGCCAGCAGCTTACAGGCTGTCAGCGGGAGGGGGGACGAGCAGTACTTC
TRBJ2-3,TRBV7-8,.,many,CASSLSGSATSTDTQYF,TGTGCCAGCAGCTTATCAGGATCGGCTACCAGCACAGATACGCAGTATTTT
TRBJ2-7,TRBV7-3,.,.,CASKTDRLSYEQCF,TGTGCCAGCAAAACAGACAGGCTCTCCTACGAGCAGTGCTTC
TRBJ1-1,TRBV7-9,TRBD1,.,CASSPRGQGNTEAFF,TGTGCCAGCAGCCCGAGGGGACAGGGGAACACTGAAGCTTTCTTT
TRBJ2-1,TRBV12-3/TRBV12-4,TRBD2,few,CASSFGLDMNNEQFF,TGTGCCAGCAGTTTTGGACTAGACATGAACAATGAGCAGTTCTTC
TRBJ2-1,TRBV7-6,TRBD2,many,CASSFPGLAGNNEQFF,TGTGCCAGCAGCTTCCCGGGACTAGCGGGAAACAATGAGCAGTTCTTC
TRBJ2-7,TRBV12-3/TRBV12-4,TRBD1,few,CASSPFGQGDYEQYF,TGTGCCAGCAGCCCATTCGGACAGGGAGACTACGAGCAGTACTTC
TRBJ2-2,TRBV7-2,.,many,CASSLLRGAGELFF,TGTGCCAGCAGCCTTTTGAGGGGGGCCGGGGAGCTGTTTTTT
TRBJ2-3,TRBV11-3,.,.,CASSLGGQSDTQYF,TGTGCCAGCAGCTTAGGAGGACAGTCAGATACGCAGTATTTT
TRBJ2-1,TRBV6-2/TRBV6-3,TRBD2,few,CASTTNSGLAGLVDEQFF,TGTGCCAGCACCACTAATAGCGGGCTAGCGGGGTTAGTGGATGAGCAGTTCTTC
TRBJ2-7,TRBV19,.,few,CASSPRGDYEQYF,TGTGCCAGTAGTCCCAGGGGGGATTACGAGCAGTACTTC
TRBJ1-5,TRBV7-2,TRBD1,.,CASSSTDRGRKPQHF,TGTGCCAGCAGCTCCACGGACAGGGGGCGGAAGCCCCAGCATTTT
TRBJ2-3,TRBV19,TRBD1,.,CASSTAGTVFSTDTQYF,TGTGCCAGTAGTACGGCCGGGACAGTATTTAGCACAGATACGCAGTATTTT
TRBJ2-7,TRBV20-1,.,.,CSARDFSTYEQYF,TGCAGTGCCCGGGACTTCTCTACCTACGAGCAGTACTTC
TRBJ1-1,TRBV12-3/TRBV12-4,TRBD1,many,CASSIKPGTGGTEAFF,TGTGCCAGCAGTATTAAACCCGGGACAGGGGGCACTGAAGCTTTCTTT
TRBJ2-1,TRBV11-3,.,few,CASSLDGQYRNEQFF,TGTGCCAGCAGCTTGGATGGACAGTACCGCAATGAGCAGTTCTTC
TRBJ1-3,TRBV10-3,TRBD1,few,CAISEFRTGQENTIYF,TGTGCCATCAGTGAGTTCAGGACAGGACAGGAAAACACCATATATTTT
TRBJ2-7,TRBV10-3,TRBD2,few,CAISGRRTSGTYEQYF,TGTGCCATCAGTGGCCGTAGGACTAGCGGGACCTACGAGCAGTACTTC
TRBJ2-2,TRBV5-6,TRBD1,few,CASSLGGQVNTGELFF,TGTGCCAGCAGCTTGGGGGGACAGGTGAACACCGGGGAGCTGTTTTTT
TRBJ2-1,TRBV12-3/TRBV12-4,.,.,CASSLGDLLHEQFF,TGTGCCAGCAGTTTAGGGGACCTGCTCCATGAGCAGTTCTTC
TRBJ1-2,TRBV7-6,.,many,CASSLERGYGYTF,TGTGCCAGCAGCTTAGAACGCGGCTATGGCTACACCTTC
TRBJ2-1,TRBV28,.,.,CASSSPGTLSDEQFF,TGTGCCAGCAGTTCTCCCGGGACCCTCAGCGATGAGCAGTTCTTC
TRBJ1-2,TRBV7-2,.,.,CASSSPEQGRYGYTF,TGTGCCAGCAGCTCACCAGAACAGGGAAGATATGGCTACACCTTC
TRBJ2-1,TRBV7-3,TRBD2,few,CASSLSGGGRWNEQFF,TGTGCCAGCAGCTTAAGCGGGGGGGGGAGATGGAATGAGCAGTTCTTC
TRBJ1-4,TRBV7-3,TRBD1,few,CASSLKGPTGGNEKLFF,TGTGCCAGCAGCTTAAAGGGACCCACAGGGGGGAATGAAAAACTGTTTTTT
TRBJ1-3,TRBV7-8,.,few,CASSLAVGTIYF,TGTGCCAGCAGCTTAGCGGTGGGCACCATATATTTT
TRBJ2-5,TRBV5-6,.,many,CASRYGQETQYF,TGTGCCAGCAGGTACGGTCAGGAGACCCAGTACTTC
TRBJ2-3,TRBV12-3/TRBV12-4,TRBD2,few,CASNSFRTSGSWDTQYF,TGTGCCAGCAACTCCTTTCGGACTAGCGGGAGTTGGGATACGCAGTATTTT
TRBJ1-6,TRBV18,.,.,CASSPTGTYNSPLHF,TGTGCCAGCTCACCCACAGGGACTTATAATTCACCCCTCCACTTT
TRBJ1-3,TRBV7-2,.,few,CASSDTGSGNTIYF,TGTGCCAGCAGCGACACAGGATCTGGAAACACCATATATTTT
TRBJ2-5,TRBV7-6,TRBD2,.,CASSFNSGDGETQYF,TGTGCCAGCAGCTTTAATAGCGGGGATGGGGAGACCCAGTACTTC
TRBJ1-1,TRBV6-1,.,many,CASSSAQGVINTEAFF,TGTGCCAGCAGTTCTGCTCAAGGGGTAATTAACACTGAAGCTTTCTTT
TRBJ1-4,TRBV7-2,.,few,CASSKNAGSINEKLFF,TGTGCCAGCAGCAAAAACGCGGGCAGCATTAATGAAAAACTGTTTTTT
TRBJ2-3,TRBV5-1,.,.,CASSLHYPAWEDTQYF,TGCGCCAGCAGCTTGCACTATCCAGCATGGGAAGATACGCAGTATTTT
TRBJ2-5,TRBV7-6,TRBD2,.,CASSLERRSGAGETQYF,TGTGCCAGCAGCTTAGAGCGTCGGAGCGGGGCGGGGGAGACCCAGTACTTC
TRBJ1-6,TRBV19,.,once,CASKGDMTPLHF,TGTGCCAGTAAGGGGGACATGACACCCCTCCACTTT
TRBJ1-1,TRBV27,TRBD1,.,CASSRRDRFDTEAFF,TGTGCCAGCAGTAGAAGGGACAGATTCGACACTGAAGCTTTCTTT
TRBJ1-6,TRBV3-1,.,.,CASSQDVGSSPLHF,TGTGCCAGCAGCCAAGATGTTGGATCTTCACCCCTCCACTTT
TRBJ2-7,TRBV7-2,TRBD2,.,CASSTGLALSTTYEQYF,TGTGCCAGCAGCACGGGACTAGCGCTCTCCACGACCTACGAGCAGTACTTC
TRBJ1-6,TRBV28,.,.,CAGGGLNSPLHF,TGTGCGGGGGGCGGGCTTAATTCACCCCTCCACTTT
TRBJ1-2,TRBV5-4,.,.,CASSPVGALDGYTF,TGTGCCAGCAGCCCCGTGGGTGCGTTGGATGGCTACACCTTC
TRBJ1-5,TRBV6-6,TRBD1,few,CASSYSETGYYQPQHF,TGTGCCAGCAGTTACTCCGAGACAGGGTACTATCAGCCCCAGCATTTT
TRBJ1-1,TRBV27,TRBD1,.,CASSSLTGDVTEAFF,TGTGCCAGCAGTTCCCTGACAGGGGACGTCACTGAAGCTTTCTTT
TRBJ2-2,TRBV7-8,TRBD1,.,CASSLDRDGELFF,TGTGCCAGCAGCTTGGACAGGGATGGGGAGCTGTTTTTT